Below are 21 T cell receptor beta chains sequenced from a single sample in a study of response to subunit inactivated influenza vaccine. Each CDR3 protein gets one entry after TCRdb re-called the RT-PCR reads with MiXCR. The sample lists hundreds of thousands of distinct CDR3 sequences; 11% to 15% were seen once. This specimen consisted of PBMCs from blood, obtained 14 to 15 days before vaccination. The receptors stem from a man aged 50 to 60 who received an inactivated influenza vaccine.

This clonotype was picked up a small number of times. This chain connects TRBV6-5 to TRBJ2-7; D is possibly TRBD1 (6 bases). The germline gives CDR1 MNHEY, CDR2 SVGAGI. Trimming removed 0 bases from V and 2 bases from J, with 14 bases in between. The CDR3 runs to 16 residues. CDR3 coding DNA: TGTGCCAGCAGTTACTCGTTCTCCGGACAGCCCTACGAGCAGTACTTC. Residues: CASSYSFSGQPYEQYF.

This chain joins TRBV27 and TRBJ2-7, with 10 nucleotides matching TRBD2. The junction had 8 bases not matched to a gene; V was cut back by 3 bases and J by 3 bases. The germline V gene has CDR1 MNHEY and CDR2 SMNVEV (reference sequence). The CDR3 is 16 amino acids. In DNA form, the CDR3 reads TGTGCCAGCAGTTTCTTTAGCGGGGGGCCTCTCTACGAGCAGTACTTC. Translated, it gives CASSFFSGGPLYEQYF.

This clonotype came up many times. The genes are TRBV28 and TRBJ2-7, with TRBD2 matching over 11 bases. V shed 5 bases and J 0 bases; nucleotides not matched to a gene: 3. The length of the CDR3 is 15 residues. CDR1 is MDHEN, CDR2 SYDVKM, per germline. DNA of the CDR3: TGTGCCAGCAGTACGGGACTAGCGGCCTCCTACGAGCAGTACTTC. Amino acid sequence: CASSTGLAASYEQYF.

The CDR3 DNA is TGCAGTGCTAGTAGACGGGGGACAACCGGGGAGACCCAGTACTTC. This codes for CSASRRGTTGETQYF. The gene calls are TRBV20-1 and TRBJ2-5, with D perhaps given as TRBD1 or TRBD2 (6 bases each). The CDR3 runs to 15 residues. The germline V gene has CDR1 DFQATT and CDR2 SNEGSKA (reference sequence). V lost 3 bases, J lost 5 bases, and 19 bases lay in between.

Worth noting for this clonotype: At one boundary the junction diverges from the germline segment, which might be a read error. The rearrangement joins TRBV27 to TRBJ1-1, with D possibly being TRBD1 (5 bases). CDR3 length: 15 amino acids. Germline V gives CDR1 MNHEY, CDR2 SMNVEV (reference sequence). CDR3 loop: CASRSGTLMNTGAFF. CDR3 in DNA: TGTGCCAGCAGGTCCGGGACCTTAATGAACACTGGAGCTTTCTTT.

This clonotype was detected only a few times. This chain joins TRBV27 and TRBJ2-7; TRBD1 agrees at 8 bases. This CDR3 is built from 16 residues. Germline V gives CDR1 MNHEY, CDR2 SMNVEV (reference sequence). The J segment lost 3 bases and the V segment lost 0 bases, leaving 7 bases of the junction unmatched. The CDR3 sequence is CASSLSTGGSGYEQYF. In DNA, the CDR3 is TGTGCCAGCAGTTTATCAACAGGGGGAAGCGGCTACGAGCAGTACTTC.

This clonotype was found a few times. The V call is TRBV20-1, the J call TRBJ1-2, with TRBD1 matching over 8 bases. J gave up 5 bases and V 0 bases, and 5 bases lay outside the gene matches. In germline, CDR1 is DFQATT, CDR2 SNEGSKA (reference sequence). The CDR3 is made up of 14 amino acids. In DNA, the CDR3 is TGCAGTGCTAGAGAACCGGACAGGGTATATGGCTACACCTTC. Its translation is CSAREPDRVYGYTF.

Many counts were recorded for this clonotype. The gene calls are TRBV7-2 and TRBJ2-5, with TRBD2 matching over 9 bases. The CDR3 contains 16 residues. J gave up 4 bases and V 2 bases, and 8 bases lay outside the gene matches. Germline values: CDR1 SGHTA, CDR2 FQGNSA. The CDR3 DNA follows: TGTGCCAGCAGCTTATTACCGGGACTAGCCAGAGAGACCCAGTACTTC. Amino acid sequence: CASSLLPGLARETQYF.

The chain employs TRBV11-1 and TRBJ2-2, with TRBD2 identical over 9 bases. Looked up from germline, CDR1 is SGHAT and CDR2 is FQDESV (reference sequence). The CDR3 has 16 residues. Unmatched junction bases numbered 6, after V lost 7 bases and J lost 0 bases. CDR3 region: CASTAGGKTNTGELFF. DNA of the CDR3: TGTGCCAGCACCGCGGGGGGGAAGACGAACACCGGGGAGCTGTTTTTT.

This clonotype was detected a few times. The rearrangement links TRBV6-2 or TRBV6-3 to TRBJ2-2, with TRBD2 matching 7 bases. Germline CDR1 reads MNHEY; CDR2 reads SVGEGT. Losses at the gene ends were 5 bases for V and 5 bases for J; bases not matched to a gene: 5. The CDR3 is 14 residues long. The CDR3 nucleotides read TGTGCCAGCAGTCGCGGCGGGAGAACCGGGGAGCTGTTTTTT. Protein sequence: CASSRGGRTGELFF.

This clonotype was observed a handful of times. This chain joins TRBV7-9 and TRBJ2-7; D remains ambiguous. This CDR3 comprises 14 residues. CDR1 SEHNR and CDR2 FQNEAQ come from the germline V gene (reference sequence). Trimming took off 1 base at V and 2 bases at J, with 9 bases between the two ends. CDR3 protein: CASSLELGPYEQYF. DNA of the CDR3: TGTGCCAGCAGCTTAGAGTTGGGTCCCTACGAGCAGTACTTC.

This clonotype occurred many times. The chain combines TRBV10-3 with TRBJ2-7; D not certain. CDR3 length: 14 residues. CDR1 ENHRY and CDR2 SYGVKD come from the germline V gene. With 0 bases removed from V and 3 bases from J, the gap between germline ends came to 9 bases. The CDR3 spells CAISESNHNYEQYF. CDR3 bases: TGTGCCATCAGTGAGTCAAACCATAACTACGAGCAGTACTTC.

The CDR3 sequence: CSVRSGQGYEQYF. The CDR3 bases are TGCAGCGTTCGGTCGGGACAGGGCTACGAGCAGTACTTC. The rearrangement uses TRBV29-1 and TRBJ2-7; TRBD1 matches 9 bases. The CDR3 covers 13 residues. After removal of 5 bases from V and 3 bases from J, the junction contained 5 bases not matched to a gene. Germline-derived CDR1 and CDR2 are SQVTM and ANQGSEA.

The chain is built from TRBV19 and TRBJ1-1, with D unresolved. Per germline, CDR1 LNHDA and CDR2 SQIVND (reference sequence). V lost 4 bases, J lost 1 base, and 13 bases lay in between. The CDR3 spans 15 residues. The CDR3 sequence is CASSNGQAANTEAFF. The CDR3 nucleotides read TGTGCCAGTAGTAACGGGCAGGCGGCGAACACTGAAGCTTTCTTT.

In its sample, this clonotype was seen a few times. This sequence joins TRBV20-1 and TRBJ2-3, with 7 bases lining up with TRBD2. V lost 3 bases and J lost 2; bases outside the gene matches: 2. This CDR3 has 13 amino acids. Per germline, CDR1 DFQATT and CDR2 SNEGSKA (reference sequence). Here the CDR3 reads CSASGGTTDTQYF. CDR3 DNA: TGCAGTGCTAGCGGGGGGACCACAGATACGCAGTATTTT.

The chain employs TRBV9 and TRBJ2-1, with TRBD2 matching over 14 bases. The CDR3 has 18 amino acids. Per the germline V gene, CDR1 is SGDLS and CDR2 is YYNGEE. V lost 6 bases and J lost 6; bases outside the gene matches: 14. CDR3 in amino acids: CASTGTSGSTRLINEQFF. The CDR3 DNA is TGTGCCAGCACCGGGACTAGCGGGAGTACGCGGTTAATCAATGAGCAGTTCTTC.

CDR3 region: CASSDTGGRQPQHF. In nucleotides, the CDR3 is TGTGCCAGCAGCGATACAGGGGGGCGGCAGCCCCAGCATTTT. J is TRBJ1-5 and V is TRBV7-2, with 8 bases lining up with TRBD1. CDR3 length: 14 residues. Germline CDR1 and CDR2: SGHTA and FQGNSA. J gave up 7 bases and V 5 bases, and 7 bases lay outside the gene matches.

This clonotype was detected only a few times. This chain uses TRBV2 with TRBJ2-3, with 12 bases matching TRBD2. V was pared by 7 bases and J by 4 bases, with 9 bases of the junction left unmatched. Germline V CDR1 and CDR2: SNHLY, FYNNEI. CDR3 length equals 16 residues. In nucleotides, the CDR3 is TGTGCCAGCACCGGGACGGCTAGCGGGGGGGCAGATACGCAGTATTTT. Amino acids: CASTGTASGGADTQYF. Supplemented by reference TRBV2 and TRBJ2-3, the full variable domain reads EPEVTQTPSHQVTQMGQEVILRCVPISNHLYFYWYRQILGQKVEFLVSFYNNEISEKSEIFDDQFSVERPDGSNFTLKIRSTKLEDSAMYFCASTGTASGGADTQYFGPGTRLTVL.

This clonotype was found once. The chain carries TRBV4-3 and TRBJ1-6, with 8 bases matching TRBD1. V shed 4 bases, J shed 8 bases, and the junction held 7 bases outside the gene matches. Germline V CDR1 and CDR2: LGHNA, YSLEER. The CDR3 extends over 15 amino acids. CDR3 DNA: TGCGCCAGCAGCCGAGTCGGGACAGGCTATTCACCCCTCCACTTT. It codes for CASSRVGTGYSPLHF.

This chain joins TRBV28 and TRBJ2-7; D possibly corresponds to TRBD1 (6 bases). V was trimmed by 3 bases and J by 3 bases, leaving 12 bases between them. The V gene's germline CDR1 is MDHEN and CDR2 SYDVKM. There are 14 residues in the CDR3. Here the CDR3 reads CASSFRGSYYEQYF. CDR3 coding DNA: TGTGCCAGCAGTTTCAGGGGTTCTTACTACGAGCAGTACTTC.

At least ten counts were recorded for this clonotype. The chain combines TRBV5-1 with TRBJ2-7; perhaps D is TRBD1 or TRBD2 (5 bases each). Germline lookup yields CDR1 SGHRS and CDR2 YFSETQ. The CDR3 totals 15 residues. V lost 0 bases, J lost 4 bases, and 14 bases lay in between. The DNA of the CDR3 is TGCGCCAGCAGCTTGGCCTCAATGAGGGGATACGAGCAGTACTTC. The encoded protein is CASSLASMRGYEQYF.